This TCR beta chain was captured by sequencing in a study of T cells in Graves' hyperthyroidism and ophthalmopathy. Authors of the study amplified TCR beta CDR3 regions from RNA transcripts. The TCR CDR3 was amplified in a first-round RT-PCR using the HTBI primer set. Via MiXCR, TCRdb re-called the multiplex PCR reads, giving one row per CDR3 protein. The sample has hundreds of thousands of distinct CDR3 sequences, 45% seen once. Lactation, pregnancy, other autoimmune disease or uncontrolled infection led to exclusion of patients. In this sample, this clonotype turned up a few times. CDR1 is SGHVS and CDR2 is FQNEAQ in the germline V gene. V lost 0 bases and J lost 8, with 13 bases in between. The length of the CDR3 is 15 residues.

The J gene is TRBJ1-4, the V gene TRBV7-8; D gene unclear. This clonotype originated in an adult man with Graves' disease, either hyperthyroidism or ophthalmopathy (not recorded which). Specimen: peripheral blood or thyroid tissue (not recorded which). The CDR3 region has the DNA TGTGCCAGCAGCTTAGCCTCTGGGCTTGGAGAAAAACTGTTTTTT. Translating gives CASSLASGLGEKLFF.